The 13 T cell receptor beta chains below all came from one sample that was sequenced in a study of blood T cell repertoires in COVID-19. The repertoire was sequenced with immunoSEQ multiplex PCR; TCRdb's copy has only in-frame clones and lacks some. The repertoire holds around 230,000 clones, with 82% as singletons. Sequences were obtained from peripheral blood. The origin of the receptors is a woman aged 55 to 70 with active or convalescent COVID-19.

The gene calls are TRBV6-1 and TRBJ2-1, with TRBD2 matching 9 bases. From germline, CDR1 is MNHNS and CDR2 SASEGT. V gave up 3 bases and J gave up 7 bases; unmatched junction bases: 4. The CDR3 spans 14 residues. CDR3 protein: CASSDAGGPNEQFF. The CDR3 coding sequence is TGTGCCAGCAGTGATGCGGGGGGGCCGAATGAGCAGTTCTTC.

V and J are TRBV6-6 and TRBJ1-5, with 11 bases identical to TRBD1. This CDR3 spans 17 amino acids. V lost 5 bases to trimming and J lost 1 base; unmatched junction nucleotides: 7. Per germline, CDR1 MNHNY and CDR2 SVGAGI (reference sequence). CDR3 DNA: TGTGCCAGCAGTCCCTGGACAGGGGGCCGGAGCAATCAGCCCCAGCATTTT. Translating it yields CASSPWTGGRSNQPQHF.

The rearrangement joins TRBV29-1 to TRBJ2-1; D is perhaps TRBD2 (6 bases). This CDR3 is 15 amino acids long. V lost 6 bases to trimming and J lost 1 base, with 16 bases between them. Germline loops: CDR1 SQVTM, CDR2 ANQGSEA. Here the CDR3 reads CSVSYGTYSYNEQFF. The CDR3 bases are TGCAGCGTATCTTATGGGACTTATTCCTACAATGAGCAGTTCTTC.

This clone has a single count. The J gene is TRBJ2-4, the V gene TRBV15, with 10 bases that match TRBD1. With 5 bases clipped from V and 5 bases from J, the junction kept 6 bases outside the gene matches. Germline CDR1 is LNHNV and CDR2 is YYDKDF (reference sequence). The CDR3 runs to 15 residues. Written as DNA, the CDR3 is TGTGCCACCAGCCGAGGGACAGGGGCCGAAAACATTCAGTACTTC. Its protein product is CATSRGTGAENIQYF.

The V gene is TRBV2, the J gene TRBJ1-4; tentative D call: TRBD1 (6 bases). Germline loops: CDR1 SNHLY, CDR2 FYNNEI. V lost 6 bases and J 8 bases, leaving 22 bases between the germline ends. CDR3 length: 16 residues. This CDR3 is CASRGGWTGTSEKLFF. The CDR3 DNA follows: TGTGCCAGCAGGGGGGGGTGGACCGGGACATCCGAAAAACTGTTTTTT.

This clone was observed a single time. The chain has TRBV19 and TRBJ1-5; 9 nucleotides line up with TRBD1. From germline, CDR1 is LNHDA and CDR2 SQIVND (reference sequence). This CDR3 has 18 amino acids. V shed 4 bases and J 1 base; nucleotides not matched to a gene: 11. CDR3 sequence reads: CASSTKLRGQGSNQPQHF. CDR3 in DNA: TGTGCCAGTAGTACCAAACTCCGTGGACAGGGGAGCAATCAGCCCCAGCATTTT.

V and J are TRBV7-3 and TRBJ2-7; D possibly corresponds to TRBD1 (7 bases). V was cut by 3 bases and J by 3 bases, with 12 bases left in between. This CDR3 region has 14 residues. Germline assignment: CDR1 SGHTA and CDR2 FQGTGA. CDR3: CASSFQGGDYEQYF. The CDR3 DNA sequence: TGTGCCAGCAGCTTTCAGGGGGGCGACTACGAGCAGTACTTC.

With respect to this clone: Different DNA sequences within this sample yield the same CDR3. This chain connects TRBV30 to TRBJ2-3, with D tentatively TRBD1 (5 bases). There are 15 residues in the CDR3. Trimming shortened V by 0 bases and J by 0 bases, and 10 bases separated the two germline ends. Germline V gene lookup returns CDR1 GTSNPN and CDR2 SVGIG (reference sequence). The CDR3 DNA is TGTGCCTGGAGTGTAGGGGTTCTGAGCACAGATACGCAGTATTTT. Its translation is CAWSVGVLSTDTQYF.

In DNA form, the CDR3 reads TGTGCCAGCAGCCCGGGACTAGCGGGGGGAAGTGATACGCAGTATTTT. Translation gives CASSPGLAGGSDTQYF. The chain carries TRBV7-2 and TRBJ2-3; 15 bases match TRBD2. Germline lookup yields CDR1 SGHTA and CDR2 FQGNSA. J was trimmed by 6 bases and V by 5 bases; bases with no gene match: 6. This CDR3 has 16 amino acids.

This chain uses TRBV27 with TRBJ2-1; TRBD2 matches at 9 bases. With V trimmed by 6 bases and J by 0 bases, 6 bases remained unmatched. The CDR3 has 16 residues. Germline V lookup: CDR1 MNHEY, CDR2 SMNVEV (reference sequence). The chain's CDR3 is CASRILAGSSYNEQFF. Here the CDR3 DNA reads TGTGCCAGCAGAATACTAGCGGGCAGCTCCTACAATGAGCAGTTCTTC.

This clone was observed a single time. The CDR3 region has the DNA TGTGCCATGACGCCCGGGACAGGGATTCCCTCTGGAAACACCATATATTTT. Translated, it gives CAMTPGTGIPSGNTIYF. V gene TRBV10-3 combines with J gene TRBJ1-3; 9 nucleotides match TRBD1. This CDR3 spans 17 amino acids. V dropped 9 bases and J dropped 0; count of bases not matched to a gene: 12. The V gene's germline CDR1 is ENHRY and CDR2 SYGVKD.

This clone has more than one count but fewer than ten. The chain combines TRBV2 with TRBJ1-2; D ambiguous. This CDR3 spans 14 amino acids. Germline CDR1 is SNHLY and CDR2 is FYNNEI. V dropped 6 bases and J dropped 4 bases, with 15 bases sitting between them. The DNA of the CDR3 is TGTGCCAGCAGGGAACAGCCGGGTGGCTATGGCTACACCTTC. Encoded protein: CASREQPGGYGYTF.

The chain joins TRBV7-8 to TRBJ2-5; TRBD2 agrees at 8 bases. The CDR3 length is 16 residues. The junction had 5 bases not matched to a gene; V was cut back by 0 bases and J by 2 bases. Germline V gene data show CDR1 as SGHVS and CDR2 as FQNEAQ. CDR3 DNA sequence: TGTGCCAGCAGCTTAGCCGTCGGCGGGGGGCAAGAGACCCAGTACTTC. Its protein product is CASSLAVGGGQETQYF.